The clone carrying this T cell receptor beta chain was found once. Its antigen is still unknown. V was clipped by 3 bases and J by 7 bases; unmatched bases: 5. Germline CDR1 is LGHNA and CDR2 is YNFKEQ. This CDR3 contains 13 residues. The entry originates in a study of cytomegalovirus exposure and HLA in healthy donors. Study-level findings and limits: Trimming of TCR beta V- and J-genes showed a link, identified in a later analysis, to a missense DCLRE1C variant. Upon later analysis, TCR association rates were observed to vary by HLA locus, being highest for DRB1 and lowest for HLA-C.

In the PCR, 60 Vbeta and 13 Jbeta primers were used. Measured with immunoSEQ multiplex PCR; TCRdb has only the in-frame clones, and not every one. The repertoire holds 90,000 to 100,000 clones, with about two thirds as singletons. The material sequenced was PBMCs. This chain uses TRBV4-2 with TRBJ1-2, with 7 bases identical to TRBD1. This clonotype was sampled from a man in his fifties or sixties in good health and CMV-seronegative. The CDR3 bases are TGTGCCAGCAGCCAGTTACAGGGGCCTGGCTACACCTTC. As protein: CASSQLQGPGYTF.